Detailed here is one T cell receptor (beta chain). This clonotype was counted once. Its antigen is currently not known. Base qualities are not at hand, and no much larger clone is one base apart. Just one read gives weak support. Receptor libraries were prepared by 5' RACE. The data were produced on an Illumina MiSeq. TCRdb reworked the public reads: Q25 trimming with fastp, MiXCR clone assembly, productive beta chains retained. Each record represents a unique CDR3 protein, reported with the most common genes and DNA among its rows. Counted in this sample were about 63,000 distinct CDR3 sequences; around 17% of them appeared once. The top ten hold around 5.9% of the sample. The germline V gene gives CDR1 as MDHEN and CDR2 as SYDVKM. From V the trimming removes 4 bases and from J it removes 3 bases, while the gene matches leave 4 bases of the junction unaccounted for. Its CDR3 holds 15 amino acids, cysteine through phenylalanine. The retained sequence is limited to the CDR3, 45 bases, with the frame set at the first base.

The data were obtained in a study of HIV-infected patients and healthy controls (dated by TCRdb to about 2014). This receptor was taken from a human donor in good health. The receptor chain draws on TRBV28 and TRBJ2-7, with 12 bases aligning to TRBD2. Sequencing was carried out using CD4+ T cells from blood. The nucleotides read TGTGCCAGCAGTTCCTGGACTAGCGGGATCTACGAGCAGTACTTC. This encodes CASSSWTSGIYEQYF. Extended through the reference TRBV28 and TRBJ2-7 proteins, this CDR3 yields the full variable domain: DVKVTQSSRYLVKRTGEKVFLECVQDMDHENMFWYRQDPGLGLRLIYFSYDVKMKEKGDIPEGYSVSREKKERFSLILESASTNQTSMYLCASSSWTSGIYEQYFGPGTRLTVT.